A single sample is the source of the 27 T cell receptor beta chains below, sequenced in a study of control samples from healthy donors and cancer patients. Sequencing used immunoSEQ multiplex PCR; TCRdb keeps in-frame clones, though not all of them. This table holds about 86,000 clones, around 94% found once. The specimen was blood. The origin of the receptors is a woman between 18 and 30 years old in good health.

CDR3 sequence: CASSFLGQGELKTQYF. CDR3 nucleotide sequence: TGTGCCAGCAGTTTCTTGGGACAGGGGGAGTTAAAGACCCAGTACTTC. This rearrangement joins TRBV28 to TRBJ2-5; 11 bases are a match to TRBD1. CDR1 MDHEN and CDR2 SYDVKM come from the germline V gene. This CDR3 has 16 residues. After removal of 3 bases from V and 6 bases from J, the junction contained 9 bases not matched to a gene.

The V call is TRBV7-9, the J call TRBJ2-1, with no clear D. CDR1 and CDR2 from the germline V gene are SEHNR and FQNEAQ (reference sequence). Between the trimmed V and J ends, which lost 5 bases and 13 bases, there was a span of 21 bases. The CDR3 loop spans 14 amino acids. This CDR3 reads CASSGESRSSPQFF. CDR3 in DNA: TGTGCCAGCAGCGGCGAGAGCCGTAGCAGCCCCCAGTTCTTC.

The chain carries TRBV6-4 and TRBJ2-3, with D uncertain. Between the trimmed V and J ends, which lost 6 bases and 2 bases, there was a span of 9 bases. The CDR3 is 13 residues long. Germline V gene sequence: CDR1 MRHNA, CDR2 SNTAGT. The CDR3 is CASSGDTTDTQYF. The CDR3 nucleotides are TGTGCCAGCAGCGGCGACACCACAGATACGCAGTATTTT.

J is TRBJ1-2 and V is TRBV29-1; 8 bases match TRBD1. The CDR3 totals 15 residues. Looked up from germline, CDR1 is SQVTM and CDR2 is ANQGSEA. The V gene end was trimmed by 2 bases and the J gene end by 0 bases; junction bases not matched to a gene: 5. DNA of the CDR3: TGCAGCGTTGAACGGGCAGGGGGCCCTAACTATGGCTACACCTTC. Translated, it gives CSVERAGGPNYGYTF.

This clone has a handful of counts. This chain uses TRBV5-3 with TRBJ2-1; TRBD2 matches 14 bases. TRBV5-3 is given ORF status, its function remaining uncertain. The CDR3 runs to 17 residues. V was clipped by 0 bases and J by 3 bases; unmatched bases: 2. The DNA of the CDR3 is TGTGCCAGAAGCTTGGGACTAGCGGGAGGGCTCTACAATGAGCAGTTCTTC. Protein sequence: CARSLGLAGGLYNEQFF.

This sequence joins TRBV9 and TRBJ1-1; D is undetermined. Trimming took 0 bases from V and 11 from J, leaving 14 bases between them. In germline, CDR1 is SGDLS, CDR2 YYNGEE. CDR3 length equals 13 residues. The chain's CDR3 is CASSVGTGIGAFF. DNA for the CDR3: TGTGCCAGCAGCGTAGGTACGGGTATCGGCGCTTTCTTT. Filled out from reference TRBV9 and TRBJ1-1, the complete variable domain reads DSGVTQTPKHLITATGQRVTLRCSPRSGDLSVYWYQQSLDQGLQFLIQYYNGEERAKGNILERFSAQQFPDLHSELNLSSLELGDSALYFCASSVGTGIGAFFGQGTRLTVV.

This chain connects TRBV18 to TRBJ2-5; D not certain. Trimming left V 6 bases short and J 3 bases short, with 5 bases between. From germline, CDR1 is KGHSH and CDR2 LQKENI. This CDR3 has 11 residues. CDR3 amino acids: CASSRKETQYF. The CDR3 nucleotides read TGTGCCAGCTCTCGCAAAGAGACCCAGTACTTC.

This rearrangement joins TRBV4-3 to TRBJ2-4, with unresolved D. The length of the CDR3 is 16 residues. Trimming left V 0 bases short and J 1 base short, with 10 bases between. Germline lookup yields CDR1 LGHNA and CDR2 YSLEER. This CDR3 is CASSQDEGAAKNIQYF. CDR3 nucleotide sequence: TGCGCCAGCAGCCAAGATGAAGGAGCGGCCAAAAACATTCAGTACTTC.

This chain links TRBV3-1 (or the pseudogene TRBV3-2) with TRBJ1-6, with D uncertain. CDR1 and CDR2 from the germline V gene are LGHDT and YNNKEL (reference sequence). CDR3 length: 18 amino acids. V was shortened by 2 bases and J by 0 bases, with 14 bases between the two germline ends. The CDR3 protein is CASSQFPGFASYNSPLHF. The DNA for the CDR3 is TGTGCCAGCAGCCAATTCCCGGGGTTTGCCTCCTATAATTCACCCCTCCACTTT.

This chain links TRBV28 with TRBJ1-2; TRBD1 matches 9 bases. The CDR3 has 14 amino acids. Losses at the gene ends were 5 bases for V and 6 bases for J; bases not matched to a gene: 7. Germline values: CDR1 MDHEN, CDR2 SYDVKM. The CDR3 nucleotides are TGTGCCAGCAGTCCCGGGACAGGGATTAATGGCTACACCTTC. This encodes CASSPGTGINGYTF.

The rearrangement uses TRBV28 and TRBJ2-1, with TRBD2 matching over 9 bases. Germline CDR1 and CDR2: MDHEN and SYDVKM. With V trimmed by 2 bases and J by 2 bases, 4 bases remained unmatched. The CDR3 has 16 residues. CDR3 residues: CASSLASGTPYNEQFF. The CDR3 DNA is TGTGCCAGCAGTTTAGCTAGCGGGACGCCCTACAATGAGCAGTTCTTC.

This chain uses TRBV20-1 with TRBJ2-1; 12 bases agree with TRBD2. The CDR3 extends over 15 amino acids. Trimming took 3 bases from V and 7 from J; bases not matched to a gene: 7. Germline V CDR1 and CDR2: DFQATT, SNEGSKA (reference sequence). CDR3 nucleotide sequence: TGCAGTGCTAGTTGGGCTAGCGGGAGGGGGAATGAGCAGTTCTTC. It encodes CSASWASGRGNEQFF.

With regard to this clone: Other nucleotide sequences from this sample produce the same CDR3. The J gene is TRBJ2-7, the V gene TRBV19, with a weak D call TRBD2 (5 bases). Germline V gene data show CDR1 as LNHDA and CDR2 as SQIVND (reference sequence). Deletions cut 6 bases from V and 6 bases from J, with 9 bases between. The CDR3 extends over 11 amino acids. The CDR3 nucleotides read TGTGCCAGTAGCCTAGCAGGCGAGCAGTACTTC. Protein: CASSLAGEQYF.

J is TRBJ1-1 and V is TRBV18; 7 nucleotides match TRBD1. The V gene's germline CDR1 is KGHSH and CDR2 LQKENI. The CDR3 runs 15 residues. With 4 bases clipped from V and 4 bases from J, the junction kept 9 bases outside the gene matches. CDR3 sequence: CASSQRSDRVTEAFF. The CDR3 DNA sequence: TGTGCCAGCTCACAAAGGAGCGACAGGGTCACTGAAGCTTTCTTT.

The chain carries TRBV28 and TRBJ1-3; D perhaps matches TRBD1 (5 bases). Germline-derived CDR1 and CDR2 are MDHEN and SYDVKM. This CDR3 has 14 amino acids. V lost 7 bases to trimming and J lost 9 bases, with 19 bases between them. The CDR3 region has the DNA TGTGCCAGCATCCGAAGGGGCGCCGGGGGCACCATATATTTT. This gives the protein CASIRRGAGGTIYF.

The chain recombines TRBV24-1 with TRBJ1-5, with 8 bases identical to TRBD1. The CDR3 is 12 residues long. Trimming took 9 bases from V and 4 from J; bases not matched to a gene: 1. Germline V lookup: CDR1 KGHDR, CDR2 SFDVKD. DNA of the CDR3: TGTGCCACCGGGGACAGGAATCAGCCCCAGCATTTT. Protein product: CATGDRNQPQHF.

V usage is TRBV5-6 and J usage is TRBJ2-5; the match to TRBD2 covers 8 bases. This CDR3 spans 18 amino acids. The germline V gene has CDR1 SGHDT and CDR2 YYEEEE. V shed 0 bases and J 3 bases; nucleotides not matched to a gene: 13. In nucleotides, the CDR3 is TGTGCCAGCAGCTTGGCGGCTAGCGGGTCCCCCGTTAAAGAGACCCAGTACTTC. This translates into CASSLAASGSPVKETQYF.

In its sample, this clone was seen once. The J gene is TRBJ2-7, the V gene TRBV28; possibly TRBD1 or TRBD2 for D (5 bases each). CDR3 length: 13 amino acids. Germline lookup yields CDR1 MDHEN and CDR2 SYDVKM. V lost 5 bases and J lost 3, with 11 bases in between. The CDR3 DNA sequence: TGTGCCAGCAGTATCAGGGACCGCTACGAGCAGTACTTC. This encodes CASSIRDRYEQYF.

The rearrangement links TRBV7-8 to TRBJ2-5; the match to TRBD2 covers 7 bases. The CDR3 extends over 17 amino acids. Germline CDR1 reads SGHVS; CDR2 reads FQNEAQ. The ends lost 4 bases at V and 0 bases at J; junction bases unmatched: 11. The CDR3 region is CASSSDPSGKDQETQYF. CDR3 bases: TGTGCCAGCAGCTCCGATCCTAGCGGAAAAGACCAAGAGACCCAGTACTTC.

The chain recombines TRBV7-9 with TRBJ2-5; D is possibly TRBD2 (5 bases). Per germline, CDR1 SEHNR and CDR2 FQNEAQ (reference sequence). V lost 1 base and J 4 bases, leaving 7 bases between the germline ends. The CDR3 length is 13 residues. The chain's CDR3 is CASSLGSGETQYF. CDR3 bases: TGTGCCAGCAGCTTAGGGAGCGGAGAGACCCAGTACTTC.

The CDR3 DNA reads TGCGCCAGCAGTGATTCAGGCAGGTTCGTCTACGAGCAGTACTTC. Its translation: CASSDSGRFVYEQYF. The chain links TRBV10-2 to TRBJ2-7; D gene ambiguous. Trimming pared 3 bases from V and 3 bases from J, leaving 15 bases between. Per the germline V gene, CDR1 is WSHSY and CDR2 is SAAADI. The CDR3 covers 15 residues.

The chain carries TRBV19 and TRBJ2-1, with 8 bases fitting TRBD1. Germline CDR1 reads LNHDA; CDR2 reads SQIVND (reference sequence). The V segment lost 7 bases and the J segment 4 bases; nucleotides outside the gene matches: 6. CDR3 size: 14 residues. The CDR3: CASTPGTGYNEQFF. The CDR3 DNA reads TGTGCCAGTACCCCTGGGACAGGTTACAATGAGCAGTTCTTC.

The V call is TRBV7-6, the J call TRBJ2-1, with 7 nucleotides matching TRBD2. This CDR3 contains 17 residues. The V segment lost 2 bases and the J segment 8 bases; nucleotides outside the gene matches: 15. Per germline, CDR1 SGHVS and CDR2 FNYEAQ. In nucleotides, the CDR3 is TGTGCCAGCAGCTTATGGGAGGGCCATCCCCCCTCACATGAGCAGTTCTTC. It translates to CASSLWEGHPPSHEQFF.

V gene TRBV6-2 or TRBV6-3 combines with J gene TRBJ1-2; D is unresolved. The germline V gene has CDR1 MNHEY and CDR2 SVGEGT. The ends were cut back, 0 bases at V and 4 bases at J, with 9 bases in the middle. The CDR3 extends over 14 amino acids. DNA for the CDR3: TGTGCCAGCAGTTACTCGGCGGGTCGCTATGGCTACACCTTC. Translated, it gives CASSYSAGRYGYTF.

This clone was seen a single time. CDR3 amino acids: CASSPTGFLQPQHF. CDR3 DNA sequence: TGTGCCAGCAGTCCGACAGGGTTTCTTCAGCCCCAGCATTTT. The chain combines TRBV27 with TRBJ1-5; 7 bases align to TRBD1. The CDR3 has 14 residues. With 5 bases clipped from V and 6 bases from J, the junction kept 7 bases outside the gene matches. Germline-derived CDR1 and CDR2 are MNHEY and SMNVEV (reference sequence).

This chain connects TRBV7-2 to TRBJ2-1, with unresolved D. The ends were cut back, 0 bases at V and 0 bases at J, with 9 bases in the middle. Germline-derived CDR1 and CDR2 are SGHTA and FQGNSA. CDR3 length equals 16 residues. CDR3 in DNA: TGTGCCAGCAGCTTAGCCCTCCCGAGCTCCTACAATGAGCAGTTCTTC. This translates into CASSLALPSSYNEQFF.

Only one count was recorded for this clone. The chain employs TRBV19 and TRBJ2-7; 8 bases line up with TRBD1. This CDR3 region has 12 residues. The V and J ends lost 6 bases and 3 bases, in that order; junction bases with no gene match: 1. Germline assignment: CDR1 LNHDA and CDR2 SQIVND (reference sequence). CDR3 amino acids: CASSGQGYEQYF. In DNA form, the CDR3 reads TGTGCCAGTAGCGGACAGGGCTACGAGCAGTACTTC.